Below, one T cell receptor beta chain is given with its context. Its antigen is unknown. This sample is drawn from a study of shared clonotypes between healthy human individuals. Study observations and caveats: The study found roughly 5.3% of naive CD4 clonotypes shared across four donors.

Generated by immunoSEQ multiplex PCR, the TCRdb table keeps only in-frame clones and is missing some. Among some 2,100,000 clones listed, 90% to 97% were seen once. Unmatched junction bases numbered 31, after V lost 5 bases and J lost 5 bases. This CDR3 has 22 amino acids. Germline CDR1 SNHLY, CDR2 FYNNEI. The sequenced material came from naive CD4+ T cells sorted from blood. Subset of the sample: CD45RA+ positively selected. The chain recombines TRBV2 with TRBJ2-5; 8 bases are shared with TRBD2. The sequence came from a man between 18 and 35 years old in good health. CDR3 bases: TGTGCCAGCAGTTGGGCTCTGGGTAGGAGCGTGGCGGGGGGCGTAGATCGGGAGACCCAGTACTTC. Translated, it gives CASSWALGRSVAGGVDRETQYF. Drawing the rest from reference TRBV2 and TRBJ2-5, the complete variable domain is EPEVTQTPSHQVTQMGQEVILRCVPISNHLYFYWYRQILGQKVEFLVSFYNNEISEKSEIFDDQFSVERPDGSNFTLKIRSTKLEDSAMYFCASSWALGRSVAGGVDRETQYFGPGTRLLVL.